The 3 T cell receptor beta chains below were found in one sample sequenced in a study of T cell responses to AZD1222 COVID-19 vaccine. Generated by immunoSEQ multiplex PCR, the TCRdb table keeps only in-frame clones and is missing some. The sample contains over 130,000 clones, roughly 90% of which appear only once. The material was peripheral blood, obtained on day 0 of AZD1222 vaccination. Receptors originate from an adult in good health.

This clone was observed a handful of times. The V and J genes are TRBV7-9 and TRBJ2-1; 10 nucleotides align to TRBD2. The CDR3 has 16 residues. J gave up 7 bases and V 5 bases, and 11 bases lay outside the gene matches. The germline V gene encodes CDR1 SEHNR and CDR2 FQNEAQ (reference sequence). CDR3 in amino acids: CASSRFPSGSWNEQFF. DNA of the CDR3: TGTGCCAGCAGCCGTTTCCCTAGCGGGAGTTGGAATGAGCAGTTCTTC.

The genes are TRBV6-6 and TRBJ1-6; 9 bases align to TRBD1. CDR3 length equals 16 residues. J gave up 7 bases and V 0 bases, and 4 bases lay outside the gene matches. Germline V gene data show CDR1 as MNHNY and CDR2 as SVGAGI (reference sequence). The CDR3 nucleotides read TGTGCCAGCAGTTACTCTCCCGGGACAGGGAATTCACCCCTCCACTTT. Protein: CASSYSPGTGNSPLHF.

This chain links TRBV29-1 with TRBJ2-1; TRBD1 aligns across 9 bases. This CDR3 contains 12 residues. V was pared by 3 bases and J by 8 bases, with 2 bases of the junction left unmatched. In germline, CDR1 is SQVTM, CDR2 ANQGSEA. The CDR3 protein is CSVEGQGYEQFF. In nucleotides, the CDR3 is TGCAGCGTTGAGGGACAGGGCTATGAGCAGTTCTTC.